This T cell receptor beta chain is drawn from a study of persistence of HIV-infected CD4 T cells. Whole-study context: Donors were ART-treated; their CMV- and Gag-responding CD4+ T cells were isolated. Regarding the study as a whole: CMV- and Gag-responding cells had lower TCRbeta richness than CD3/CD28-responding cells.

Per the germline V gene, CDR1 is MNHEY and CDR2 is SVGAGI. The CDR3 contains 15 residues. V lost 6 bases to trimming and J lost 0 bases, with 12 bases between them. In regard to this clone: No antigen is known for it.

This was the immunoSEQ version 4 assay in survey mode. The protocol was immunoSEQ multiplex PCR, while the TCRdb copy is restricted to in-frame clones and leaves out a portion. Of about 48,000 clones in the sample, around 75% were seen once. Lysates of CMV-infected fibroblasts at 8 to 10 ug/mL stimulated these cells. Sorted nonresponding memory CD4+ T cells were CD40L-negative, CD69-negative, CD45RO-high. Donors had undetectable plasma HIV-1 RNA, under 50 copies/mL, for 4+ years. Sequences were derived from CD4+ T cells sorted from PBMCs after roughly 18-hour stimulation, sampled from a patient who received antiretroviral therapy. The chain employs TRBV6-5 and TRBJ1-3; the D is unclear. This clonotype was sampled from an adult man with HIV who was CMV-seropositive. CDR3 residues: CASRANPSSGNTIYF. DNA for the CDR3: TGTGCCAGCAGGGCAAACCCAAGCTCTGGAAACACCATATATTTT.